This T cell receptor (beta chain) was captured by sequencing in a study of beta chain features in type 1 diabetes. Study observations and caveats: TCRB CDR3s from Type 1 diabetes patients were moderately but significantly shorter in all four CD4+ subsets.

With regard to this clone: Its antigen remains unidentified.

Of the isolated RNA, all was reverse transcribed, and so the sequenced material was expressed TCRB transcripts. An average of about 3.5 million reads was obtained for naive, central memory and regulatory T cell samples. Produced via immunoSEQ multiplex PCR; TCRdb's table is partial and in-frame only. The sample holds about 180,000 clones; about 7.9% are singletons and the top ten take roughly 0.46%. The length of the CDR3 is 13 residues. Germline V gene sequence: CDR1 GTSNPN, CDR2 SVGIG (reference sequence). Trimming took off 2 bases at V and 3 bases at J, with 10 bases between the two ends. The chain is built from TRBV30 and TRBJ1-1, with D hard to call. The source of this sequence is a young man with type 1 diabetes. Material: central memory CD4+ T cells from blood. CDR3 in DNA: TGTGCCTGGAGTTGGAGTGAGGACACTGAAGCTTTCTTT. The encoded protein is CAWSWSEDTEAFF.